This TCR beta chain came from a study of T cells in localized non-small cell lung cancer. The V gene's germline CDR1 is SGHNT and CDR2 YYREEE (reference sequence). This CDR3 is built from 14 residues. V was pared by 4 bases and J by 8 bases, with 6 bases of the junction left unmatched. The assay was immunoSEQ multiplex PCR, and TCRdb's table has in-frame clones only and misses some. The profile shows fewer than 25,000 clones, approximately 91% of them singletons. Specimen: peripheral blood, collected before any cancer treatment. This sequence originates from a male donor older than 55 with stage I lung adenocarcinoma. The gene calls are TRBV5-4 and TRBJ1-4; 9 bases line up with TRBD1. The CDR3 sequence: CASSRGQGTEKLFF. CDR3 in DNA: TGTGCCAGCAGCAGGGGACAGGGCACGGAAAAACTGTTTTTT.